This entry features one TCR beta chain sequence. Its target is not known. The data originate from a study of T cell responses to AZD1222 COVID-19 vaccine. Study-wide results and limits: Dominant CD4 TCR responses targeted spike regions 160-218 and 743-854. The number of AZD1222 recipients seropositive at baseline was only 6 or 7. Females outnumbered males among donors, who were mostly white British; clonal diversity was possibly underestimated. Sampled repertoires all dated from after the peak T cell response.

The CDR3 spans 13 residues. Germline V lookup: CDR1 SGHVS, CDR2 FNYEAQ. The V segment lost 8 bases and the J segment 0 bases; nucleotides outside the gene matches: 4. Profiling relied on immunoSEQ multiplex PCR, and the TCRdb table lists in-frame clones only, not all of them. The table shows approximately 83,000 clones, with 80% to 95% occurring only once. The source was peripheral blood, collected on day 0 of MenACWY control vaccination. The rearrangement joins TRBV7-6 to TRBJ2-7; 7 nucleotides line up with TRBD2. The sequence came from an adult in good health. The CDR3 reads CASAASGSYEQYF. CDR3 sequence (DNA): TGTGCCAGCGCGGCTAGCGGCTCCTACGAGCAGTACTTC.